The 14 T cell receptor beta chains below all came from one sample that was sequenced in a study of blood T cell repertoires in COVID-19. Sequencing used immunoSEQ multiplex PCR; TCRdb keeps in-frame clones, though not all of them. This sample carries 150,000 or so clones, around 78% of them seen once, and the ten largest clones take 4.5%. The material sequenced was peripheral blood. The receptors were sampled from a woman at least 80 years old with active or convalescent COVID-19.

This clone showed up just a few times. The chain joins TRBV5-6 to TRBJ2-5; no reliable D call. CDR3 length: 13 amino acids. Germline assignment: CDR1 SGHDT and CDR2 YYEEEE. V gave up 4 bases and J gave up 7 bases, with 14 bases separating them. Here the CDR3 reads CASSPTQVGTQYF. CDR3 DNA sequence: TGTGCCAGCAGCCCGACCCAGGTTGGGACCCAGTACTTC.

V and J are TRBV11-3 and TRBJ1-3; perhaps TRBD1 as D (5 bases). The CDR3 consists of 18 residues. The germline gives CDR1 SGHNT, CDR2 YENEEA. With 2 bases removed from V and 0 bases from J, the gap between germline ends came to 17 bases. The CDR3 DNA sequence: TGTGCCAGCAGCTTAAGGCGGGGATTCAGGGTCTCTGGAAACACCATATATTTT. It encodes CASSLRRGFRVSGNTIYF.

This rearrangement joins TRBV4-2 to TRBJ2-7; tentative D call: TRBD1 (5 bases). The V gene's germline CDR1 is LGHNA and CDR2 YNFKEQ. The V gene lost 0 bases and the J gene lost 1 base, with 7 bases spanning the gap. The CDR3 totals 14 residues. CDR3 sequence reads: CASSQDRVSYEQYF. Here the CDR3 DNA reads TGTGCCAGCAGCCAAGACAGGGTTTCCTACGAGCAGTACTTC.

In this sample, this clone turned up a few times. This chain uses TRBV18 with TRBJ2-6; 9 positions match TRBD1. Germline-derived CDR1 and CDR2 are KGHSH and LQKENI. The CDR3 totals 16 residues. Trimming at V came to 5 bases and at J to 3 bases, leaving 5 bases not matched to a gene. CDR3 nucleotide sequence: TGTGCCAGCTCAGTGGACAGGGGATTTGGGGCCAACGTCCTGACTTTC. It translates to CASSVDRGFGANVLTF.

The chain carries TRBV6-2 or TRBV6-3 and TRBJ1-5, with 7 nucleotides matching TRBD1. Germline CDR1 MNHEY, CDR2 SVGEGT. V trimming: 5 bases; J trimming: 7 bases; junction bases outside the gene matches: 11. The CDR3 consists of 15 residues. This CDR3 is CASSRLDRVGQPQHF. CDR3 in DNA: TGTGCCAGCAGTAGACTAGACAGGGTCGGCCAGCCCCAGCATTTT.

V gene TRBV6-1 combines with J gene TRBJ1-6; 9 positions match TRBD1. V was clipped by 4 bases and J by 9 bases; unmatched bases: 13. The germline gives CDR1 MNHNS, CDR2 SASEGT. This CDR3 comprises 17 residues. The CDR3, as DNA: TGTGCCAGCAGTGTATATTCCGGGACAGGGAACGCTTCACCCCTCCACTTT. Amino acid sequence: CASSVYSGTGNASPLHF.

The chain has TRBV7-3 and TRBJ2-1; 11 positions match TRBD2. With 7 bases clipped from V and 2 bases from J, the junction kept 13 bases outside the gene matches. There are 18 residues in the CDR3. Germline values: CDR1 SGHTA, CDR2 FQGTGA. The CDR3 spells CASTPPGLAGGPYNEQFF. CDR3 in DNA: TGTGCCAGCACCCCACCGGGGCTAGCGGGGGGACCCTACAATGAGCAGTTCTTC.

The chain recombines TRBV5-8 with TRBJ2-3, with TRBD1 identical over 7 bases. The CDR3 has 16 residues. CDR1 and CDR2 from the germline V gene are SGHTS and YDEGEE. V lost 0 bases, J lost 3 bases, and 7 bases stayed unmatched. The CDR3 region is CASSLAVRQGTDTQYF. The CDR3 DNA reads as TGTGCCAGCAGCTTGGCCGTGAGACAGGGTACAGATACGCAGTATTTT.

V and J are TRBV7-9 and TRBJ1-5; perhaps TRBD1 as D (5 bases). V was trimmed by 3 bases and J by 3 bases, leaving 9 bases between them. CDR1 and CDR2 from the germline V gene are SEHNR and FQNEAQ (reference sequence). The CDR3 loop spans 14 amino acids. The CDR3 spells CASSFPGDNQPQHF. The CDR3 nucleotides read TGTGCCAGCAGCTTCCCGGGGGACAATCAGCCCCAGCATTTT.

This chain's CDR3 is CASSLSEYGYTF. The CDR3 bases are TGTGCCAGCAGTTTATCTGAGTATGGCTACACCTTC. The J gene is TRBJ1-2, the V gene TRBV28; D not certain. Trimming took off 1 base at V and 5 bases at J, with 5 bases between the two ends. This CDR3 contains 12 residues. Looked up from germline, CDR1 is MDHEN and CDR2 is SYDVKM.

The CDR3 region is CASSRALGGETQYF. The CDR3 bases are TGTGCCAGCAGTCGGGCTTTGGGGGGAGAGACCCAGTACTTC. The chain employs TRBV6-5 and TRBJ2-5; D perhaps matches TRBD2 (6 bases). The germline V and J ends were trimmed by 5 bases and 4 bases, with 14 bases remaining between them. The germline gives CDR1 MNHEY, CDR2 SVGAGI. The CDR3 is made up of 14 amino acids.

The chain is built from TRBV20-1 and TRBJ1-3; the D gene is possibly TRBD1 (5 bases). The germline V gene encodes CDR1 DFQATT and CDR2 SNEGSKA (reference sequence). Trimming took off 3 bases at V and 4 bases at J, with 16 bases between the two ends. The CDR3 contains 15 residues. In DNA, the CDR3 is TGCAGTGCTAGTTCGGACAACCTCGGGGGAAACACCATATATTTT. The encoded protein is CSASSDNLGGNTIYF.

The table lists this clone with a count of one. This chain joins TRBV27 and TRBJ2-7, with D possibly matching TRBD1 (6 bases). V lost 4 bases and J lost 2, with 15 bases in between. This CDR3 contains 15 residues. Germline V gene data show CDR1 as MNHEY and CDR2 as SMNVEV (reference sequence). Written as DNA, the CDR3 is TGTGCCAGCAGTTACCGACAGGTGTCCGCCTACGAGCAGTACTTC. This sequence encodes CASSYRQVSAYEQYF.

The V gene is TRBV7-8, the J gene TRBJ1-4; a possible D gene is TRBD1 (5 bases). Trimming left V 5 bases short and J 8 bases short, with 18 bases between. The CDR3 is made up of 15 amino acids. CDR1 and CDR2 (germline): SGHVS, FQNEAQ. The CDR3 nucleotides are TGTGCCAGCAGCCTTGCAGGGAATTACGAGGAAAAACTGTTTTTT. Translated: CASSLAGNYEEKLFF. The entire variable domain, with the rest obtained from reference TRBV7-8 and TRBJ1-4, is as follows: GAGVSQSPRYKVAKRGQDVALRCDPISGHVSLFWYQQALGQGPEFLTYFQNEAQLDKSGLPSDRFFAERPEGSVSTLKIQRTQQEDSAVYLCASSLAGNYEEKLFFGSGTQLSVL.